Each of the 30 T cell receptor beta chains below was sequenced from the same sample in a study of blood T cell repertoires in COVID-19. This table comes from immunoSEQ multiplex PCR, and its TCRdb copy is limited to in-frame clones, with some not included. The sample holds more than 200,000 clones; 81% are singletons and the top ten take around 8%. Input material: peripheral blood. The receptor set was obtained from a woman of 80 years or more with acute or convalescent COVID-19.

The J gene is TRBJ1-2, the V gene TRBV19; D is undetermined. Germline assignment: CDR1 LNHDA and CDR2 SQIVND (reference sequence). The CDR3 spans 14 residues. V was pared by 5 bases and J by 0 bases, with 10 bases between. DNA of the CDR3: TGTGCCAGTAGTCCCGACATCGCTAACTATGGCTACACCTTC. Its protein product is CASSPDIANYGYTF. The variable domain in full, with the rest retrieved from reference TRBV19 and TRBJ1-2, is DGGITQSPKYLFRKEGQNVTLSCEQNLNHDAMYWYRQDPGQGLRLIYYSQIVNDFQKGDIAEGYSVSREKKESFPLTVTSAQKNPTAFYLCASSPDIANYGYTFGSGTRLTVV.

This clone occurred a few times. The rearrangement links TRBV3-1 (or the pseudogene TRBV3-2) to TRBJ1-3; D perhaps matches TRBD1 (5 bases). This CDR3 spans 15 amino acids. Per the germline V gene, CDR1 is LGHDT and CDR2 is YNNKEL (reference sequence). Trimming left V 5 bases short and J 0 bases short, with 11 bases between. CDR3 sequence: CASSKDINSGNTIYF. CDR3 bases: TGTGCCAGCAGCAAGGACATCAACTCTGGAAACACCATATATTTT.

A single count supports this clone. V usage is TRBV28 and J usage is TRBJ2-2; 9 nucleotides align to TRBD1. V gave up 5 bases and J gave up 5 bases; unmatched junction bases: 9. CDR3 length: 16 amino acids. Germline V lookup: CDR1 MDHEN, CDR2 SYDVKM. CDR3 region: CASSPSGTGITGELFF. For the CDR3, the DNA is TGTGCCAGCAGTCCCTCTGGGACAGGGATAACCGGGGAGCTGTTTTTT.

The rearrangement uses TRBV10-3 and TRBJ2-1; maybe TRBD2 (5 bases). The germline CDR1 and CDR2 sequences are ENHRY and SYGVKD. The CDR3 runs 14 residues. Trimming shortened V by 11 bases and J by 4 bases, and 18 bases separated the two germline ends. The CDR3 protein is CASGSEGFYNEQFF. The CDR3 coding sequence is TGTGCCTCCGGATCCGAGGGCTTTTACAATGAGCAGTTCTTC.

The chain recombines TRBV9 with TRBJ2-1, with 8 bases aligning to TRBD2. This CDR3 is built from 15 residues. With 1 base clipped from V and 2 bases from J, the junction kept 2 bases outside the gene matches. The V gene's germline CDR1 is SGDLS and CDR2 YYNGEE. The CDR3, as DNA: TGTGCCAGCAGCGTAACTAGCGGCCCCTACAATGAGCAGTTCTTC. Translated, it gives CASSVTSGPYNEQFF.

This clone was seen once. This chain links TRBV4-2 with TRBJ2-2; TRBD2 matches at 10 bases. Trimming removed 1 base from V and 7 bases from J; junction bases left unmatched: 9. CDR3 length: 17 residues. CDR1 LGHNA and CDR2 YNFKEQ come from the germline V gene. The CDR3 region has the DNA TGTGCCAGCAGCCAAGCCGGAAGCGGGGGGGTCGGCGGGGAGCTGTTTTTT. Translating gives CASSQAGSGGVGGELFF.

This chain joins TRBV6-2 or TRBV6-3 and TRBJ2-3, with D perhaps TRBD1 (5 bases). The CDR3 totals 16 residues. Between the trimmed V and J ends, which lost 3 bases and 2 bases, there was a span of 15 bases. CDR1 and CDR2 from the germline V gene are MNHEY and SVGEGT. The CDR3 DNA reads TGTGCCAGCAGTTATCGCCTCGACAGACCCACAGATACGCAGTATTTT. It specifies CASSYRLDRPTDTQYF.

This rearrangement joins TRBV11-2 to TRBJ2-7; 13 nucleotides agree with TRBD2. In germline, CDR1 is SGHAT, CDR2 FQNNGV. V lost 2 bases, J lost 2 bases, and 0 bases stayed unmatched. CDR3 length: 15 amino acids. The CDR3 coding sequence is TGTGCCAGCAGCTTAACTAGCGGGAGGGCCTACGAGCAGTACTTC. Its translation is CASSLTSGRAYEQYF.

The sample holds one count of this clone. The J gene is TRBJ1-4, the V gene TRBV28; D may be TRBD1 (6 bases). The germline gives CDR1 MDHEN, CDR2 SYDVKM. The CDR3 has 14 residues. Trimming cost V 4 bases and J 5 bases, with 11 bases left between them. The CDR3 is CASSSERGNEKLFF. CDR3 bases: TGTGCCAGCAGTTCAGAGAGGGGGAATGAAAAACTGTTTTTT.

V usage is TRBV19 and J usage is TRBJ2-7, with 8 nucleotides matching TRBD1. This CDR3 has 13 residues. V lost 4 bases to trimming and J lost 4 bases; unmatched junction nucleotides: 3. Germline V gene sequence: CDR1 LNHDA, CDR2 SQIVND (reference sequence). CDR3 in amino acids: CASSNQGAYEQYF. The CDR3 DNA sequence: TGTGCCAGTAGTAATCAGGGGGCTTACGAGCAGTACTTC.

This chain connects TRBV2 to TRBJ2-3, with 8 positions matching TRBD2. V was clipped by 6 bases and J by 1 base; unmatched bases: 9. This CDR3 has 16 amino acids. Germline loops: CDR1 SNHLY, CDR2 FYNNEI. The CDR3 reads CASRTAYSGGTDTQYF. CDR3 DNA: TGTGCCAGCAGGACCGCTTATAGCGGGGGCACAGATACGCAGTATTTT.

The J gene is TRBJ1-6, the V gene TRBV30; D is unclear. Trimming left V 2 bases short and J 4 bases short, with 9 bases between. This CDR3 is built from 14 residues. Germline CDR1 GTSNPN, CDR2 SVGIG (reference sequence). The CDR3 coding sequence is TGTGCCTGGAGTCGCACAGATTATAATTCACCCCTCCACTTT. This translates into CAWSRTDYNSPLHF.

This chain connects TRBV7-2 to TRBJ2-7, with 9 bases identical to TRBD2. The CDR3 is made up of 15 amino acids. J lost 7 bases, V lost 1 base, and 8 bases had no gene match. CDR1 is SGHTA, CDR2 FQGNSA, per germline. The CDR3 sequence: CASSLVGGGAREQYF. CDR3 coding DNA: TGTGCCAGCAGCTTAGTTGGCGGGGGGGCTAGGGAGCAGTACTTC.

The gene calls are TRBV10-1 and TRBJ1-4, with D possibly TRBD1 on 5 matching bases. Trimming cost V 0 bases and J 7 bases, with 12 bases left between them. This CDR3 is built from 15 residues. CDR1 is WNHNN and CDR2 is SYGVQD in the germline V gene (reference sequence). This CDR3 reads CASSESTGFGEKLFF. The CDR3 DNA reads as TGCGCCAGCAGTGAGTCAACAGGTTTCGGTGAAAAACTGTTTTTT.

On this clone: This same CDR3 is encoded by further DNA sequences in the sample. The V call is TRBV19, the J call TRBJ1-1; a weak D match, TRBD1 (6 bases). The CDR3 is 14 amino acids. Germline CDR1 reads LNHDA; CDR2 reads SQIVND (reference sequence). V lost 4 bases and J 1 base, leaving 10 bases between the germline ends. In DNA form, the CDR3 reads TGTGCCAGTAGTACCCGACAGGAGAACACTGAAGCTTTCTTT. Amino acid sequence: CASSTRQENTEAFF.

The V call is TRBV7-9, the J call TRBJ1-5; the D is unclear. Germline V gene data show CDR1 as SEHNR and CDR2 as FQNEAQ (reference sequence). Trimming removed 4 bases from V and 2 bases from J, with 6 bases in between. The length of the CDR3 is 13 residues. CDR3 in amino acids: CASSSSGNQPQHF. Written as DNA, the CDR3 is TGTGCCAGCAGCTCTAGTGGCAATCAGCCCCAGCATTTT.

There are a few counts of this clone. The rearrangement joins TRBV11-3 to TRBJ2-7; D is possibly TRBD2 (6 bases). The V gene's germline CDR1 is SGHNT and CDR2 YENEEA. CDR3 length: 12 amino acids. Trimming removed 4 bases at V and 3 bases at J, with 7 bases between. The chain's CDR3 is CASSSGDYEQYF. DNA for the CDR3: TGTGCCAGCAGCTCGGGGGACTACGAGCAGTACTTC.

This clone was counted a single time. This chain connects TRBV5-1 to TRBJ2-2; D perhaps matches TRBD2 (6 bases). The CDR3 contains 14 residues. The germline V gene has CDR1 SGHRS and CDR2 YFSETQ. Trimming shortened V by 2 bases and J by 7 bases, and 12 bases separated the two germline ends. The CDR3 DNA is TGCGCCAGCAGCTTCACTGGGGGGAGCGGGGAGCTGTTTTTT. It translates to CASSFTGGSGELFF.

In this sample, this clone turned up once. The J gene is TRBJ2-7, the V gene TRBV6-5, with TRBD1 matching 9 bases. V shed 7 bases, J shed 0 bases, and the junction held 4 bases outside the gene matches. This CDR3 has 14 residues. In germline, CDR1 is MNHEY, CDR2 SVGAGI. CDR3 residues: CASTMGQGSYEQYF. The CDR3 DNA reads TGTGCCAGCACCATGGGACAGGGCTCCTACGAGCAGTACTTC.

CDR3 sequence reads: CASSEDRQGYGYTF. CDR3 in DNA: TGTGCCAGCAGTGAAGACCGACAGGGCTATGGCTACACCTTC. The V call is TRBV6-1, the J call TRBJ1-2; 7 bases align to TRBD1. The CDR3 has 14 amino acids. Trimming took 1 base from V and 4 from J; bases not matched to a gene: 3. Germline V gene sequence: CDR1 MNHNS, CDR2 SASEGT.

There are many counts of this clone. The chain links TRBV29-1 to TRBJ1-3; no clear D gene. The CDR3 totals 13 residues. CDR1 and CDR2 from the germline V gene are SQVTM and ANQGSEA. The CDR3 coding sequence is TGCGGAAGCGGCTCTGGTGCCGGAAACACCATATATTTT. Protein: CGSGSGAGNTIYF.

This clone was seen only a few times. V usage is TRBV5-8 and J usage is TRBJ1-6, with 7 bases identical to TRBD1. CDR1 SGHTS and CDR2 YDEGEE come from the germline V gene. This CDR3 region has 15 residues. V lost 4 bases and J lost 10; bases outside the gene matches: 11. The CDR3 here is CASSTGQLLRSPLHF. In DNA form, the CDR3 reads TGTGCCAGCAGCACGGGACAGCTCTTACGGTCACCCCTCCACTTT.

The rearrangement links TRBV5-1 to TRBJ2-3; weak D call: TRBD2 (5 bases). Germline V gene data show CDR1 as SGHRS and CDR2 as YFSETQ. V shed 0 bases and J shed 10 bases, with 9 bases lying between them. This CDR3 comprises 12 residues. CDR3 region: CASSLGTLAQYF. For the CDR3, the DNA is TGCGCCAGCAGCTTGGGGACTCTGGCGCAGTATTTT.

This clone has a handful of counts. This CDR3 reads CAISDATGLRADTQYF. In nucleotides, the CDR3 is TGTGCCATCAGTGATGCGACAGGGCTCAGGGCAGATACGCAGTATTTT. The V call is TRBV10-3, the J call TRBJ2-3, with 7 bases that match TRBD1. There are 16 residues in the CDR3. Germline V gene sequence: CDR1 ENHRY, CDR2 SYGVKD. After removal of 3 bases from V and 4 bases from J, the junction contained 10 bases not matched to a gene.

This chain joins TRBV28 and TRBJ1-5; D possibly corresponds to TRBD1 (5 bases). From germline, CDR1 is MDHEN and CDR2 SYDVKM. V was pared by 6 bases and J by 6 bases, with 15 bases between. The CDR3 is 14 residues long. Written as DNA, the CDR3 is TGTGCCAGCAGACCGTGGGGGGAAATTCAGCCCCAGCATTTT. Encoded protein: CASRPWGEIQPQHF. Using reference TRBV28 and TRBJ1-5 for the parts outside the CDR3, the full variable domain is DVKVTQSSRYLVKRTGEKVFLECVQDMDHENMFWYRQDPGLGLRLIYFSYDVKMKEKGDIPEGYSVSREKKERFSLILESASTNQTSMYLCASRPWGEIQPQHFGDGTRLSIL.

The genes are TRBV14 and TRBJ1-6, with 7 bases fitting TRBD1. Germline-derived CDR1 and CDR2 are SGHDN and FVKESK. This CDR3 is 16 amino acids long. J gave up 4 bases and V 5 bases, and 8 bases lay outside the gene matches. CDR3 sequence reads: CASSTGAAGYNSPLHF. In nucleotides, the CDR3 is TGTGCCAGCAGCACAGGGGCCGCCGGATATAATTCACCCCTCCACTTT.

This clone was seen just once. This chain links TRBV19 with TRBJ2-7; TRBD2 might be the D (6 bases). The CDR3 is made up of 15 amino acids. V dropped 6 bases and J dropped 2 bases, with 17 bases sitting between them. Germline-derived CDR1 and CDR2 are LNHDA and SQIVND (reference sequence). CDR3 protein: CASRRVWGGTYEQYF. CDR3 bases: TGTGCCAGTAGGAGAGTCTGGGGAGGCACCTACGAGCAGTACTTC.

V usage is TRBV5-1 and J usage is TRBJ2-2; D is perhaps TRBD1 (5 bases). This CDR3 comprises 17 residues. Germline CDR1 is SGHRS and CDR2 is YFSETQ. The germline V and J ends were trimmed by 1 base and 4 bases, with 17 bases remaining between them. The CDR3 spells CASSLNGRAASTGELFF. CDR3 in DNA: TGCGCCAGCAGCTTGAATGGCAGGGCCGCCAGCACCGGGGAGCTGTTTTTT. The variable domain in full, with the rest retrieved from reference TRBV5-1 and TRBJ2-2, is KAGVTQTPRYLIKTRGQQVTLSCSPISGHRSVSWYQQTPGQGLQFLFEYFSETQRNKGNFPGRFSGRQFSNSRSEMNVSTLELGDSALYLCASSLNGRAASTGELFFGEGSRLTVL.

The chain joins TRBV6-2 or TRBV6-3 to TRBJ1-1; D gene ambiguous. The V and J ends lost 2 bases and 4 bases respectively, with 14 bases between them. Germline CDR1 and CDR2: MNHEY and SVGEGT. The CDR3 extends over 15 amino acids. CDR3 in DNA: TGTGCCAGCAGTTACGGTCGACTAAAGATCACTGAAGCTTTCTTT. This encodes CASSYGRLKITEAFF.

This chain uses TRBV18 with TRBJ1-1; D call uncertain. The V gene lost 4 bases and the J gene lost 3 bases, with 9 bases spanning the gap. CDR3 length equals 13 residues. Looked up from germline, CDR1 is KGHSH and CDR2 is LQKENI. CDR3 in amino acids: CASSQRSDTEAFF. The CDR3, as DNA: TGTGCCAGCTCACAGAGATCGGACACTGAAGCTTTCTTT.